This section outlines one T cell receptor (beta chain) sequence together with its context. The CDR3 has 18 residues. Germline V CDR1 and CDR2: LNHNV, YYDKDF (reference sequence). V was clipped by 1 base and J by 0 bases; unmatched bases: 7. Per the original methods: Amplification of reference gene primers provided the estimated nucleated cell counts. Assay used: immunoSEQ multiplex PCR; TCRdb lists only in-frame clones, some missing. Clone size and V and J calls were adopted from that table, with D and trimming inferred from the DNA. The repertoire holds roughly 300,000 clones, 80% to 85% seen once, with roughly 2.9% in the top ten. The sample comes from a study of blood T cell repertoires in COVID-19. The wider study: Sites across the United States, Italy and Spain contributed samples from acute and convalescent COVID-19. Sources were T cells, B-cell-depleted T cells, or PBMCs; the material itself was cDNA or gDNA.

Sample: peripheral blood. V gene TRBV15 combines with J gene TRBJ2-3; TRBD2 agrees at 10 bases. This TCR derives from a woman aged 60-75 years with active or convalescent COVID-19. CDR3 in amino acids: CATSRAPSGGTSTDTQYF. CDR3 in DNA: TGTGCCACCAGCAGAGCCCCTAGCGGGGGAACTAGCACAGATACGCAGTATTTT.